The 2 T cell receptor beta chains listed next were all sequenced from one sample in a study of T-cell reconstitution after alpha-beta-depleted transplantation in children listed by TCRdb under 2016. The treatment or condition label, as the study defines it: allogeneic hematopoietic cell transplantation with graft depleted of TCRalphabeta T cells and CD19 B cells. The library was obtained by PCR. The sequencing machine was an Illumina HiSeq 2500. TCR library preparation used molecular barcoding, with unique molecular identifiers applied to normalize quantification of the TCRbeta repertoire. The public reads were reprocessed in TCRdb via fastp at Q25 and MiXCR, keeping in-frame beta chains. One record per CDR3 amino acid sequence lists the most common genes and DNA. Here the sample has about 500,000 distinct CDR3 sequences; approximately 10% occur a single time. Together, the top ten hold 14% of the sample.

Sequencing used PBMCs, mostly from graft donor cells, obtained 180 days after TCRalphabeta/CD19-depleted stem cell transplant. The receptors here all came from a female patient younger than 10 who had a stem cell transplant for aplastic anemia, so the T cells may come from the graft donor.

The V gene is TRBV4-3, the J gene TRBJ1-1, with D tentatively TRBD1 (5 bases). The CDR3 extends over 14 amino acids. Trimming left V 1 base short and J 7 bases short, with 13 bases between. Germline CDR1 and CDR2: LGHNA and YSLEER. In nucleotides, the CDR3 is TGCGCCAGCAGCCAAGGGAGGGGATCGGGTGAAGCTTTCTTT. Encoded protein: CASSQGRGSGEAFF.

This clonotype was observed a handful of times. V is TRBV29-1 and J is TRBJ1-1; 10 nucleotides agree with TRBD1. From germline, CDR1 is SQVTM and CDR2 ANQGSEA. CDR3 length equals 18 residues. With 4 bases clipped from V and 0 bases from J, the junction kept 14 bases outside the gene matches. The CDR3 spells CSVGGSFDRGPVNTEAFF. In DNA form, the CDR3 reads TGCAGCGTTGGGGGGTCATTTGACAGGGGGCCGGTGAACACTGAAGCTTTCTTT.